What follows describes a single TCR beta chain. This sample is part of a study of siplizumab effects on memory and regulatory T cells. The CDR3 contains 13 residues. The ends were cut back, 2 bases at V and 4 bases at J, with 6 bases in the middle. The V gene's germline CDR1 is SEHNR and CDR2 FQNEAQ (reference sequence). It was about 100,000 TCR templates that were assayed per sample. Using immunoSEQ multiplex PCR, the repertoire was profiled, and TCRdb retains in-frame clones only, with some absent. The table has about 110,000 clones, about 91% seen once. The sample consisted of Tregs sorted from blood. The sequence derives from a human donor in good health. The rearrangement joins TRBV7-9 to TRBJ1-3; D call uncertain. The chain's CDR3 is CASSLMGGNTIYF. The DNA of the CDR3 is TGTGCCAGCAGCTTAATGGGGGGAAACACCATATATTTT. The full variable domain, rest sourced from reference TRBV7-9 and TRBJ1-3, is DTGVSQNPRHKITKRGQNVTFRCDPISEHNRLYWYRQTLGQGPEFLTYFQNEAQLEKSRLLSDRFSAERPKGSFSTLEIQRTEQGDSAMYLCASSLMGGNTIYFGEGSWLTVV.